This is a list of T cell receptor beta chains from one sample in a study of blood T cell repertoires in COVID-19. TCRdb's copy holds only in-frame clones and misses some; the assay was immunoSEQ multiplex PCR. The sample records roughly 250,000 clones, about 88% being singletons. The material sequenced was peripheral blood. The receptor source for this set is a woman in her thirties or forties who had recovered from COVID-19. Each CDR3 is given with its conserved first and last residue. Fields, in order: J gene, V gene, D gene, CDR3 length, CDR3 protein, CDR3 DNA. D genes are given only for firm matches.

>TRBJ1-2|TRBV6-2/TRBV6-3|.|16
CASSYSPAPGNYGYTF
TGTGCCAGCAGTTACTCGCCGGCCCCGGGTAACTATGGCTACACCTTC
>TRBJ1-4|TRBV5-1|.|14
CASSLLAPNEKLFF
TGCGCCAGCAGCTTGCTGGCACCTAATGAAAAACTGTTTTTT
>TRBJ2-7|TRBV5-1|TRBD2|16
CASSLRVAGGPVEQYF
TGCGCCAGCAGCTTGCGGGTAGCGGGAGGGCCGGTGGAGCAGTACTTC
>TRBJ1-6|TRBV9|TRBD1|14
CASSAGGRESPLHF
TGTGCCAGCAGCGCAGGGGGTCGGGAGTCACCCCTCCACTTT
>TRBJ1-3|TRBV4-2|TRBD1|16
CASSQNPRTGGNTIYF
TGTGCCAGCAGCCAAAATCCTAGGACAGGGGGAAACACCATATATTTT
>TRBJ2-1|TRBV5-6|TRBD2|16
CASSLQSGGFYNEQFF
TGTGCCAGCAGCTTACAGAGCGGGGGGTTCTACAATGAGCAGTTCTTC
>TRBJ1-2|TRBV2|TRBD1|16
CASSARRTGLNYGYTF
TGTGCCAGCAGTGCCAGACGGACAGGCCTGAACTATGGCTACACCTTC
>TRBJ2-2|TRBV27|TRBD2|18
CASKGYGWGEGNTGELFF
TGTGCCAGCAAAGGATACGGATGGGGGGAGGGGAACACCGGGGAGCTGTTTTTT
>TRBJ1-3|TRBV7-2|TRBD1|15
CASSLDRASGNTIYF
TGTGCCAGCAGCCTTGACAGGGCCTCTGGAAACACCATATATTTT
>TRBJ2-1|TRBV5-6|.|12
CASSLIIAEQFF
TGTGCCAGCAGCTTGATAATTGCGGAGCAGTTCTTC
>TRBJ1-2|TRBV27|.|15
CASSPRGGRSYGYTF
TGTGCCAGCAGTCCCCGAGGAGGGAGAAGCTATGGCTACACCTTC
>TRBJ1-2|TRBV3-1/TRBV3-2|TRBD1|16
CASSQGQAAGVAGYTF
TGTGCCAGCAGCCAGGGACAGGCGGCTGGAGTGGCTGGCTACACCTTC
>TRBJ2-1|TRBV6-1|TRBD1|15
CASSERTGSHNEQFF
TGTGCCAGCAGTGAAAGGACAGGATCTCACAATGAGCAGTTCTTC
>TRBJ2-5|TRBV7-8|TRBD2|17
CASSFDSGLALQETQYF
TGTGCCAGCAGCTTTGACTCGGGACTAGCGCTTCAAGAGACCCAGTACTTC
>TRBJ2-3|TRBV29-1|TRBD2|14
CSGQAGGNTDTQDF
TGCAGCGGGCAAGCGGGGGGGAACACAGATACGCAGGATTTT
>TRBJ2-1|TRBV6-4|TRBD1|15
CASSQDRDSYNEQFF
TGTGCCAGCAGTCAGGACAGGGACTCCTACAATGAGCAGTTCTTC
>TRBJ2-7|TRBV25-1|TRBD2|13
CASSPAGLYEQYF
TGTGCCAGCTCCCCAGCGGGACTCTACGAGCAGTACTTC
>TRBJ1-2|TRBV6-5|.|14
CASSNPGRVGGYTF
TGTGCCAGCAGTAACCCCGGGAGAGTAGGCGGCTACACCTTC
>TRBJ2-1|TRBV3-1/TRBV3-2|TRBD2|18
CASSHWGGGFKSYNEQFF
TGTGCCAGCAGCCATTGGGGCGGGGGGTTCAAATCCTACAATGAGCAGTTCTTC
>TRBJ1-1|TRBV30|TRBD1|14
CAWSVTGANTEAFF
TGTGCCTGGAGTGTCACAGGGGCGAACACTGAAGCTTTCTTT
>TRBJ2-2|TRBV10-3|TRBD1|13
CAIRQGGSGELFF
TGTGCCATCCGACAGGGGGGCTCCGGGGAGCTGTTTTTT
>TRBJ1-6|TRBV9|.|14
CASSVGGGNSPLHF
TGTGCCAGCAGCGTAGGGGGGGGGAATTCACCCCTCCACTTT